The 7 T cell receptor beta chains reported below all come from one sample, sequenced in a study of CD8+ T cells in alopecia areata. Treatment of the sample: oral pan-JAK inhibitor, 5-10 mg twice daily. Sequencing templates came from extracted RNA that was reverse transcribed into cDNA. Libraries were prepared by immunoSEQ multiplex PCR; TCRdb keeps only in-frame clonotypes and omits some of them. The data contain under 350,000 clones, roughly 60% of them singletons. The starting material was CD4+ T cells sorted from blood, obtained at week 24, from a patient treated with tofacitinib. The source is a human donor with alopecia areata.

The rearrangement uses TRBV28 and TRBJ2-1; 12 nucleotides match TRBD2. The CDR3 length is 20 residues. Germline-derived CDR1 and CDR2 are MDHEN and SYDVKM. Trimming took 2 bases from V and 2 from J; bases not matched to a gene: 13. The DNA of the CDR3 is TGTGCCAGCAGTTTACCCGAGACACGACTAGCGGGGGACCCCTACAATGAGCAGTTCTTC. This codes for CASSLPETRLAGDPYNEQFF. The entire variable domain, with the rest obtained from reference TRBV28 and TRBJ2-1, is as follows: DVKVTQSSRYLVKRTGEKVFLECVQDMDHENMFWYRQDPGLGLRLIYFSYDVKMKEKGDIPEGYSVSREKKERFSLILESASTNQTSMYLCASSLPETRLAGDPYNEQFFGPGTRLTVL.

This clone appeared a single time. The CDR3 loop is CASSSGVATQYF. The CDR3 DNA is TGTGCCAGCAGCTCGGGGGTGGCGACCCAGTACTTC. The rearrangement links TRBV5-4 to TRBJ2-5; TRBD2 might be the D (6 bases). Per the germline V gene, CDR1 is SGHNT and CDR2 is YYREEE (reference sequence). The CDR3 loop spans 12 amino acids. V was clipped by 3 bases and J by 7 bases, with 10 bases between them.

This clone was counted a single time. The gene calls are TRBV28 and TRBJ2-7; a weak D match, TRBD2 (5 bases). Trimming removed 5 bases from V and 2 bases from J, with 13 bases in between. CDR1 and CDR2 from the germline V gene are MDHEN and SYDVKM. The CDR3 is made up of 14 amino acids. CDR3 sequence (DNA): TGTGCCAGCAGTGGACTTTTTAAAACCTACGAGCAGTACTTC. Translation gives CASSGLFKTYEQYF.

This clone was seen only a few times. The chain combines TRBV28 with TRBJ2-5, with D perhaps TRBD1 or TRBD2 (5 bases each). Germline CDR1 and CDR2: MDHEN and SYDVKM. V shed 3 bases and J shed 7 bases, with 18 bases lying between them. There are 15 residues in the CDR3. This chain's CDR3 is CASSFAGTVKATQYF. CDR3 coding DNA: TGTGCCAGCAGTTTCGCCGGGACGGTTAAGGCGACCCAGTACTTC.

The V and J genes are TRBV2 and TRBJ1-3; D is undetermined. Per germline, CDR1 SNHLY and CDR2 FYNNEI. CDR3 length: 12 residues. The V end was cut by 8 bases, the J end by 3 bases, with 8 bases between. The CDR3 reads CASGNHGNTIYF. The DNA for the CDR3 is TGTGCCAGCGGTAATCATGGAAACACCATATATTTT.

This clone was detected only a few times. V and J are TRBV7-9 and TRBJ1-2, with a tentative D call TRBD1 (5 bases). This CDR3 spans 14 amino acids. Trimming removed 3 bases at V and 4 bases at J, with 12 bases between. CDR1 is SEHNR and CDR2 is FQNEAQ in the germline V gene (reference sequence). DNA for the CDR3: TGTGCCAGCAGCTTCCCGACAGCAACCTATGGCTACACCTTC. Encoded protein: CASSFPTATYGYTF.

Turning to this clone: A much larger clonotype is one base distant, so this may be a read error. Other DNA sequences in the sample encode the same CDR3. The V call is TRBV2, the J call TRBJ2-5; D not certain. Germline V lookup: CDR1 SNHLY, CDR2 FYNNEI. The length of the CDR3 is 10 residues. Trimming took off 5 bases at V and 4 bases at J, with 2 bases between the two ends. The chain's CDR3 is CASSRETQYF. CDR3 DNA sequence: TGTGCCAGCAGTCGAGAGACCCAGTACTTC.